One TCR beta chain is described in this entry. At one boundary the junction diverges from the germline segment, which might be a read error. Original handling: Reference gene primer amplification yielded estimated nucleated cell counts. TCRdb's copy holds only in-frame clones and misses some; the assay was immunoSEQ multiplex PCR. D and trimming come from the DNA, and the V and J calls and clone size come from that table. The table records about 77,000 clones, approximately 80% of them present only once. The sample belongs to a study of blood T cell repertoires in COVID-19. Study as a whole: Acute and convalescent COVID-19 specimens originated in the United States, Italy and Spain. The analysed material was cDNA or gDNA that came from T cells, B-cell-depleted T cells, or PBMCs.

CDR1 and CDR2 (germline): SSHAT, FNYEAQ (reference sequence). The CDR3 is 15 amino acids. Sequencing input: peripheral blood. The sequence derives from a woman in her 70s with acute or convalescent COVID-19. This chain connects TRBV7-7 to TRBJ2-1; TRBD2 matches 7 bases. Here the CDR3 DNA reads TGTGCTAGCAGCTTAGAGGGCGGGGGTTGGAATGAGCAGTTCTTC. This codes for CASSLEGGGWNEQFF.